This entry lists 18 T cell receptor beta chains sequenced from one sample in a study of shared clonotypes between healthy human individuals. The protocol was immunoSEQ multiplex PCR, while the TCRdb copy is restricted to in-frame clones and leaves out a portion. The data contain a few hundred thousand clones, roughly 85% of them singletons. Input material: PBMCs. These receptor sequences come from a woman aged 40 to 50 in good health. Some clones in this sample may be carry-over from other donors' samples.

This clone was found a few times. This chain links TRBV27 with TRBJ2-1; 9 bases are shared with TRBD2. Trimming removed 3 bases from V and 8 bases from J; junction bases left unmatched: 5. There are 14 residues in the CDR3. Per germline, CDR1 MNHEY and CDR2 SMNVEV (reference sequence). The CDR3 DNA sequence: TGTGCCAGCAGTTTGGGGACTAGCACGGATGAGCAGTTCTTC. Its protein product is CASSLGTSTDEQFF.

This rearrangement joins TRBV5-1 to TRBJ2-1; D not resolved. CDR1 is SGHRS, CDR2 YFSETQ, per germline. This CDR3 has 12 residues. The V end lost 3 bases, the J end lost 4 bases, and 5 bases lay between the germline ends. The DNA of the CDR3 is TGCGCCAGCAGCTCTTATTACAATGAGCAGTTCTTC. Translation gives CASSSYYNEQFF.

The rearrangement joins TRBV5-1 to TRBJ2-7; a possible D gene is TRBD1 (5 bases). V was clipped by 5 bases and J by 2 bases, with 11 bases between them. The CDR3 is 13 residues long. Germline V gene data show CDR1 as SGHRS and CDR2 as YFSETQ. The CDR3 protein is CASSPGATYEQYF. Here the CDR3 DNA reads TGCGCCAGCAGTCCTGGGGCCACCTACGAGCAGTACTTC. The full variable domain, completed using reference TRBV5-1 and TRBJ2-7, is KAGVTQTPRYLIKTRGQQVTLSCSPISGHRSVSWYQQTPGQGLQFLFEYFSETQRNKGNFPGRFSGRQFSNSRSEMNVSTLELGDSALYLCASSPGATYEQYFGPGTRLTVT.

The V gene is TRBV21-1, the J gene TRBJ2-2; the tabulated D call, TRBD2, remains unverified against the DNA. TRBV21-1 is termed a pseudogene. The length of the CDR3 is 18 residues. The CDR3 DNA is TGTGCCAGCAGCAAAGGAGGGACTAGCGGGATTGCCACCGGGGAGCTGTTTTTT. This gives the protein CASSKGGTSGIATGELFF.

Remarks on this clone: Distinct nucleotide sequences in the sample also encode this CDR3. The chain carries TRBV11-2 and TRBJ2-5; D uncertain. The CDR3 consists of 13 residues. V gave up 1 base and J gave up 2 bases, with 5 bases separating them. Looked up from germline, CDR1 is SGHAT and CDR2 is FQNNGV. DNA of the CDR3: TGTGCCAGCAGCTTAGGTTCACAAGAGACCCAGTACTTC. As protein: CASSLGSQETQYF. Using reference TRBV11-2 and TRBJ2-5 for the parts outside the CDR3, the full variable domain is EAGVAQSPRYKIIEKRQSVAFWCNPISGHATLYWYQQILGQGPKLLIQFQNNGVVDDSQLPKDRFSAERLKGVDSTLKIQPAKLEDSAVYLCASSLGSQETQYFGPGTRLLVL.

In the case of this clone: This sequence may be a read error, since a much larger clone differs from it by one base. This sequence joins TRBV2 and TRBJ1-5; D uncertain. This CDR3 contains 15 residues. The germline V gene encodes CDR1 SNHLY and CDR2 FYNNEI. The CDR3 sequence is CASSGLLVSNQPPHF. In nucleotides, the CDR3 is TGTGCCAGCAGTGGCCTGTTAGTAAGCAATCAGCCCCCGCATTTT.

The CDR3 DNA follows: TGTGCCAGCAGCTTAGCCCCCCTGGTGGGGGGGAATGAGCAGTTCTTC. Translating it yields CASSLAPLVGGNEQFF. The J gene is TRBJ2-1, the V gene TRBV11-1, with 7 bases fitting TRBD2. Germline trimming cut 0 bases from V and 7 bases from J; bases unmatched to any gene: 9. Germline CDR1 is SGHAT and CDR2 is FQDESV (reference sequence). This CDR3 is 16 amino acids long.

This rearrangement joins TRBV4-3 to TRBJ2-1; 12 nucleotides align to TRBD2. Per germline, CDR1 LGHNA and CDR2 YSLEER. This CDR3 is 15 amino acids long. V was clipped by 0 bases and J by 13 bases; unmatched bases: 7. CDR3: CASSQDSSGRAYQFF. The CDR3 DNA is TGCGCCAGCAGCCAAGATTCTAGCGGGAGGGCCTATCAGTTCTTC.

The chain uses TRBV4-3 and TRBJ2-3; TRBD2 agrees at 9 bases. With 4 bases clipped from V and 1 base from J, the junction kept 3 bases outside the gene matches. The CDR3 is 15 residues long. Germline V gene data show CDR1 as LGHNA and CDR2 as YSLEER. The CDR3 is CASSLAGARTDTQYF. Here the CDR3 DNA reads TGCGCCAGCAGCCTAGCGGGAGCACGCACAGATACGCAGTATTTT.

The V gene is TRBV27, the J gene TRBJ2-5, with D possibly matching TRBD2 (6 bases). This CDR3 has 15 residues. V was trimmed by 0 bases and J by 6 bases, leaving 14 bases between them. Germline assignment: CDR1 MNHEY and CDR2 SMNVEV (reference sequence). CDR3: CASSLSYGDSQTQYF. CDR3 bases: TGTGCCAGCAGTTTATCGTATGGGGACTCCCAGACCCAGTACTTC.

This sequence joins TRBV19 and TRBJ2-2; 7 bases line up with TRBD1. The length of the CDR3 is 14 residues. Unmatched junction bases numbered 4, after V lost 3 bases and J lost 6 bases. Germline V gives CDR1 LNHDA, CDR2 SQIVND (reference sequence). CDR3 in DNA: TGTGCCAGTAGTATGGGGACAGTTCCCGGGGAGCTGTTTTTT. Protein sequence: CASSMGTVPGELFF.

This clone was seen a single time. With a far larger clone one base away, a read error is the likely cause. Within the sample, other DNA sequences also encode this same CDR3. This chain links TRBV7-2 with TRBJ1-1, with D maybe TRBD1 (5 bases). Germline V gene sequence: CDR1 SGHTA, CDR2 FQGNSA. CDR3 length: 14 residues. V was shortened by 6 bases and J by 3 bases, with 14 bases between the two germline ends. CDR3 region: CASSFQGFDTEAFF. The CDR3 DNA sequence: TGTGCCAGCAGTTTCCAGGGTTTTGACACTGAAGCTTTCTTT.

This clone was seen a few times. The chain combines TRBV2 with TRBJ1-2, with D possibly matching TRBD1 (5 bases). The ends were cut back, 1 base at V and 4 bases at J, with 10 bases in the middle. Germline CDR1 SNHLY, CDR2 FYNNEI. The CDR3 sequence is 14 residues long. CDR3: CASSEGWQGYGYTF. CDR3 nucleotides: TGTGCCAGCAGTGAAGGATGGCAGGGCTATGGCTACACCTTC.

The CDR3, as DNA: TGTGCCAGTAGTTCCCCGACTAGCGGGCCGCCAGGGGAGCAGTTCTTC. Protein product: CASSSPTSGPPGEQFF. V gene TRBV19 combines with J gene TRBJ2-1; 10 bases are a match to TRBD2. Germline assignment: CDR1 LNHDA and CDR2 SQIVND (reference sequence). With 5 bases clipped from V and 10 bases from J, the junction kept 14 bases outside the gene matches. CDR3 length: 16 amino acids.

This clone has just a few counts. The chain has TRBV7-8 and TRBJ2-5; TRBD2 matches at 10 bases. CDR1 and CDR2 from the germline V gene are SGHVS and FQNEAQ. With V trimmed by 5 bases and J by 4 bases, 4 bases remained unmatched. The CDR3 has 14 amino acids. The CDR3 sequence: CASSTIAGGETQYF. In DNA form, the CDR3 reads TGTGCCAGCAGCACAATAGCGGGAGGAGAGACCCAGTACTTC.

The V call is TRBV30, the J call TRBJ2-7, with TRBD2 as a possible D gene (5 bases). The ends were cut back, 5 bases at V and 2 bases at J, with 7 bases in the middle. This CDR3 is 11 amino acids long. Germline V gives CDR1 GTSNPN, CDR2 SVGIG (reference sequence). CDR3 nucleotides: TGTGCCTGGGAGAGGGCCTACGAGCAGTACTTC. Translated: CAWERAYEQYF.

The chain links TRBV6-5 to TRBJ2-3; the match to TRBD2 covers 8 bases. The V gene's germline CDR1 is MNHEY and CDR2 SVGAGI. V lost 5 bases to trimming and J lost 6 bases; unmatched junction nucleotides: 7. The CDR3 length is 14 residues. CDR3 in DNA: TGTGCCAGCAGTCTACAGCGGGAGCGGGATACGCAGTATTTT. Translating gives CASSLQRERDTQYF.

The chain combines TRBV7-8 with TRBJ1-1; D gene unclear. Germline V CDR1 and CDR2: SGHVS, FQNEAQ. Trimming left V 2 bases short and J 0 bases short, with 7 bases between. CDR3 length: 14 amino acids. The CDR3 nucleotides are TGTGCCAGCAGCTTACAAAGGGTGAACACTGAAGCTTTCTTT. This translates into CASSLQRVNTEAFF.